This TCR beta chain was recorded in a study of blood T cell repertoires in COVID-19. Overall study: The analysed material was cDNA or gDNA that came from T cells, B-cell-depleted T cells, or PBMCs.

Authors' analysis steps: By means of reference gene primer amplification, nucleated cell counts were estimated. The data were produced by immunoSEQ multiplex PCR, yet TCRdb's version contains in-frame clones alone and is incomplete. That table furnishes V, J and clone size, whereas the DNA furnished D and trimming. This sample has about 230,000 clones; approximately 90% occur once, and the top ten carry roughly 10%. V lost 8 bases to trimming and J lost 8 bases, with 18 bases between them. Germline-derived CDR1 and CDR2 are MDHEN and SYDVKM. This CDR3 is built from 13 residues. Seattle's enrolled individuals joined amid active infection and were then monitored longitudinally.

The sequenced sample consisted of peripheral blood. This chain uses TRBV28 with TRBJ1-2; D remains unclear. The source is a man over 45 with COVID-19, enrolled during active disease. Here the CDR3 reads CASSIDSFEGYTF. The DNA for the CDR3 is TGTGCCAGCTCCATTGACTCCTTCGAAGGCTACACCTTC.